This entry concerns a single T cell receptor (beta chain). TCRdb fed the RT-PCR reads into MiXCR, producing one record per CDR3 protein. Altogether roughly 710,000 distinct CDR3 sequences are present, around 13% being singletons, with the ten largest covering 6% to 9.5%. The V segment lost 4 bases and the J segment 2 bases; nucleotides outside the gene matches: 7. This CDR3 has 16 residues. CDR1 is LGHNA and CDR2 is YSLEER in the germline V gene. This sample was included in a study of response to subunit inactivated influenza vaccine. The sequencing here drew on PBMCs from blood, taken less than 15 days before vaccination. The chain joins TRBV4-3 to TRBJ2-2; 7 bases align to TRBD1. The source of this sequence is a man aged 45-65 years who received an inactivated influenza vaccine. The CDR3 bases are TGCGCCAGCAGCCCCGGGACAGACCCCAACACCGGGGAGCTGTTTTTT. Protein sequence: CASSPGTDPNTGELFF.